Sequencing of this TCR beta chain was carried out in a study of OX40 agonist ivuxolimab in advanced cancers. Turning to the study itself: In this cohort, patients received ivuxolimab, an agonistic anti-OX40 (CD134) antibody. Prior anti-PD-1, anti-PD-L1 or anti-CTLA-4 therapy was allowed; roughly 40% had some. Whole-study results and caveats: In general, CD8+ T cells held more expanded clones than CD4+ did, on average.

This table comes from immunoSEQ multiplex PCR, and its TCRdb copy is limited to in-frame clones, with some not included. The sample consists of around 90,000 clones, 90% of them appearing once. CDR1 SGHNT and CDR2 YENEEA come from the germline V gene. CDR3 size: 15 residues. Trimming pared 5 bases from V and 0 bases from J, leaving 11 bases between. Notes on this clone: Its antigen remains unknown.

The chain carries TRBV11-3 and TRBJ1-3; perhaps TRBD1 as D (6 bases). Sample: CD4+ or CD8+ T cells sorted from blood, taken in a trial of the OX40 agonist ivuxolimab. This TCR came from an adult with an advanced solid tumor such as melanoma, head and neck, liver or kidney cancer. CDR3 in amino acids: CASSPRTDSGNTIYF. CDR3 nucleotides: TGTGCCAGCAGCCCCCGGACAGACTCTGGAAACACCATATATTTT.